The 16 T cell receptor beta chains given below trace back to one sample, sequenced in a study of post-analysis software for immune sequencing data (dated by TCRdb to between 2014 and 2017). Library preparation used PCR. The sequencer listed for this sample is Illumina HiSeq 2500. To reduce PCR and sequencing biases, unique molecular identifiers were incorporated into the TCR beta cDNA libraries. TCRdb reprocessing: public reads trimmed at Q25 with fastp, clones called with MiXCR, in-frame beta chains kept. Here each entry gathers all rows of one CDR3 protein and keeps the most common genes and DNA. This sample lists 450,000 to 650,000 distinct CDR3 sequences; 44% were detected once. The leading ten clones occupy 1.5% to 2% of the sample. No antigen has been assigned to these receptors. The full study reports these points: Significantly higher frequencies in patients than in controls were found for roughly 5 TRBV segments, including TRBV5-6, TRBV5-1 and TRBV20-1.

Sequencing used blood. These TCRs come from a girl aged 5 to 17 with multiple sclerosis.

Of note for this clonotype: At one end the junction does not follow the germline gene, possibly because of a read error. V is TRBV5-5 and J is TRBJ2-3; D gene unclear. The CDR3 covers 15 residues. Germline V gene data show CDR1 as SGHKS and CDR2 as YYEKEE (reference sequence). The CDR3, as DNA: TGTGCCAACAGCTTGGATGGGGATGGGTCAGATACGCAGTATTTT. This translates into CANSLDGDGSDTQYF.

This clonotype was counted between two and nine times. The chain recombines TRBV3-1 with TRBJ2-3, with TRBD2 as a possible D gene (6 bases). V shed 5 bases and J shed 2 bases, with 14 bases lying between them. Germline CDR1 LGHDT, CDR2 YNNKEL (reference sequence). The CDR3 is 15 amino acids. DNA of the CDR3: TGTGCCAGCAGCGCTTGGGGCGGGGTCACAGATACGCAGTATTTT. It translates to CASSAWGGVTDTQYF.

The CDR3 bases are TGTGCCAGCAGTTCGACAGGGTTCGCCAAAAACATTCAGTACTTC. It is translated as CASSSTGFAKNIQYF. This chain connects TRBV12-3 or TRBV12-4 to TRBJ2-4; 7 nucleotides line up with TRBD1. V gave up 4 bases and J gave up 1 base; unmatched junction bases: 4. The CDR3 is 15 amino acids.

The chain is built from TRBV24-1 and TRBJ2-4; 8 nucleotides agree with TRBD1. Germline values: CDR1 KGHDR, CDR2 SFDVKD. The CDR3 runs to 13 residues. J was trimmed by 9 bases and V by 9 bases; bases with no gene match: 9. DNA of the CDR3: TGTGCCACCGGACAGGGCAGCTCGGGCATTCAGTACTTC. It encodes CATGQGSSGIQYF.

This clonotype showed up many times. The V and J genes are TRBV10-2 and TRBJ1-4, with D unclear. Deletions cut 0 bases from V and 2 bases from J, with 1 base between. Germline assignment: CDR1 WSHSY and CDR2 SAAADI. This CDR3 region has 13 residues. CDR3 sequence reads: CASSESTNEKLFF. As DNA, the CDR3 is TGCGCCAGCAGTGAGTCTACTAATGAAAAACTGTTTTTT.

J is TRBJ2-3 and V is TRBV7-9; D unresolved. The CDR3 runs to 11 residues. The germline V gene has CDR1 SEHNR and CDR2 FQNEAQ (reference sequence). V lost 8 bases, J lost 4 bases, and 7 bases lay in between. This chain's CDR3 is CASGLSDTQYF. CDR3 coding DNA: TGTGCCAGCGGGCTATCAGATACGCAGTATTTT.

With respect to this clonotype: At one boundary the junction diverges from the germline segment, which might be a read error. J is TRBJ2-3 and V is TRBV9; D is tentatively TRBD1 or TRBD2 (5 bases each). Germline-derived CDR1 and CDR2 are SGDLS and YYNGEE. The CDR3 length is 14 residues. This CDR3 reads CASSVAGRTDTQYF. As DNA, the CDR3 is TGTGCCAGCAGCGTAGCGGGGCGCACGGATACGCAGTATTTT.

V is TRBV12-3 or TRBV12-4 and J is TRBJ2-7; weak D call: TRBD2 (5 bases). The CDR3 is made up of 14 amino acids. V shed 5 bases and J shed 6 bases, with 17 bases lying between them. CDR3 sequence reads: CASSPRTTRGEQYF. The CDR3 DNA reads as TGTGCCAGCAGTCCCCGGACCACCCGGGGCGAGCAGTACTTC.

The chain combines TRBV7-2 with TRBJ2-3; 12 bases agree with TRBD2. The CDR3 is 16 residues long. The trim removed 6 bases at V and 6 bases at J, leaving 10 bases unmatched. Germline V lookup: CDR1 SGHTA, CDR2 FQGNSA. The CDR3 loop is CASSQLAGGPADTQYF. The CDR3, as DNA: TGTGCCAGCAGTCAACTAGCGGGGGGCCCCGCGGATACGCAGTATTTT.

The rearrangement uses TRBV5-1 and TRBJ1-1, with D perhaps TRBD1 (6 bases). Germline lookup yields CDR1 SGHRS and CDR2 YFSETQ. Between the trimmed V and J ends, which lost 0 bases and 7 bases, there was a span of 13 bases. This CDR3 is 14 amino acids long. The CDR3 sequence is CASSLDREFGEAFF. Written as DNA, the CDR3 is TGCGCCAGCAGCTTGGACAGGGAATTTGGTGAAGCTTTCTTT.

This clonotype was recorded many times. V usage is TRBV30 and J usage is TRBJ2-7; a weak D match, TRBD2 (6 bases). Trimming left V 7 bases short and J 4 bases short, with 20 bases between. This CDR3 has 14 residues. From germline, CDR1 is GTSNPN and CDR2 SVGIG (reference sequence). CDR3 region: CAFSTGTGGYEQYF. CDR3 bases: TGTGCCTTCTCAACTGGCACTGGAGGGTACGAGCAGTACTTC.

The CDR3 region is CASRPTPQGKDGYTF. CDR3 bases: TGTGCCAGCAGACCGACCCCGCAGGGAAAAGATGGCTACACCTTC. The chain employs TRBV6-2 or TRBV6-3 and TRBJ1-2; tentatively, D is TRBD1 (5 bases). The germline V gene has CDR1 MNHEY and CDR2 SVGEGT. The CDR3 spans 15 residues. Trimming took 6 bases from V and 6 from J, leaving 20 bases between them.

The chain carries TRBV6-5 and TRBJ1-1; no reliable D call. Trimming cost V 8 bases and J 2 bases, with 12 bases left between them. Per germline, CDR1 MNHEY and CDR2 SVGAGI. The CDR3 is 13 amino acids. The CDR3 DNA reads TGTGCCAGCGGCTACGGCTTCAACACTGAAGCTTTCTTT. It codes for CASGYGFNTEAFF.

In this sample, this clonotype turned up a few times. The chain recombines TRBV6-1 with TRBJ2-6; D is possibly TRBD1 (6 bases). This CDR3 is 18 amino acids long. V was pared by 6 bases and J by 0 bases, with 18 bases between. Germline V CDR1 and CDR2: MNHNS, SASEGT. The CDR3 loop reads CASRETYRERSGANVLTF. CDR3 in DNA: TGTGCCAGCAGAGAAACTTACAGGGAACGCTCTGGGGCCAACGTCCTGACTTTC.

This chain connects TRBV12-3 or TRBV12-4 to TRBJ2-3, with unresolved D. V gave up 2 bases and J gave up 4 bases, with 10 bases separating them. The CDR3 sequence is 14 residues long. CDR3 in DNA: TGTGCCAGCAGTTTAAGGCAGGTCGCAGATACGCAGTATTTT. It translates to CASSLRQVADTQYF.

The chain employs TRBV12-3 or TRBV12-4 and TRBJ1-2, with D hard to call. The CDR3 has 13 residues. Trimming took off 3 bases at V and 1 base at J, with 6 bases between the two ends. Written as DNA, the CDR3 is TGTGCCAGCAGTTTGCCCCATAACTATGGCTACACCTTC. This gives the protein CASSLPHNYGYTF.